This TCR beta chain was sequenced in a study of blood T cell repertoires in COVID-19. Across the study: COVID-19 samples collected from the United States, Italy and Spain covered acute and convalescent phases. Sources were T cells, B-cell-depleted T cells, or PBMCs; the material itself was cDNA or gDNA.

This CDR3 contains 15 residues. The V gene lost 3 bases and the J gene lost 7 bases, with 17 bases spanning the gap. Germline V gene sequence: CDR1 KGHDR, CDR2 SFDVKD. Authors' processing steps: Quantification of nucleated cells was approximated via reference gene primer amplification. Sequenced by immunoSEQ multiplex PCR; TCRdb stores in-frame clones only, minus some. That table supplies the V and J calls and clone size; D and trimming were determined from the DNA. Here the sample spans some 490,000 clones, about 88% being singletons. The chain employs TRBV24-1 and TRBJ1-1; D might be TRBD1 (6 bases). The source of this sequence is a woman aged 55-75 years who had recovered from COVID-19. Sequencing was performed on PBMCs or T cells enriched from blood (not recorded which). CDR3 bases: TGTGCCACCAGTGATCCCGGGACATCGGATGGTGAAGCTTTCTTT. Its translation is CATSDPGTSDGEAFF.